This TCR beta chain was found in a study of blood T cell repertoires in COVID-19. Study context: Specimens from acute and convalescent COVID-19 originated in the United States, Italy and Spain. Nucleic acid was either cDNA or gDNA, and it came from T cells, B-cell-depleted T cells, or PBMCs.

The V end lost 0 bases, the J end lost 0 bases, and 9 bases lay between the germline ends. The germline V gene encodes CDR1 SGHRS and CDR2 YFSETQ. This CDR3 has 16 residues. This clone was counted only a few times. Authors' methods: The authors estimated nucleated cell counts from reference gene primer amplification. Sequencing was performed with immunoSEQ multiplex PCR; in TCRdb, only in-frame clones are kept and a portion is missing. The V and J calls and clone size were taken over from that table, and D and trimming were inferred from the DNA. The sample carries about 140,000 clones, about four fifths recorded once.

V and J are TRBV5-1 and TRBJ2-2; D ambiguous. Source material: peripheral blood. This receptor was taken from a woman aged 60-70 years with active or convalescent COVID-19. CDR3 nucleotides: TGCGCCAGCAGCTTGGAGACGGGTACGAACACCGGGGAGCTGTTTTTT. Its protein is CASSLETGTNTGELFF.